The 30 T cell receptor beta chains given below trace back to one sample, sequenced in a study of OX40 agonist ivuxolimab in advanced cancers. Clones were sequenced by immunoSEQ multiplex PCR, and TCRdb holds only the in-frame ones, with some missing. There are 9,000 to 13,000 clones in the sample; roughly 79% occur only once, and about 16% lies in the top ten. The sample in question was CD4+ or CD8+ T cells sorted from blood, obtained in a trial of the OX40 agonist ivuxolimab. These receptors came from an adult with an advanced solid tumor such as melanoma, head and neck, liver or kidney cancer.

DNA for the CDR3: TGTGCCAGCAGCAGGGACGCGCAGCTGACTTTCTTT. This sequence encodes CASSRDAQLTFF. This sequence joins TRBV5-4 and TRBJ1-1; D possibly corresponds to TRBD1 (5 bases). CDR3 length: 12 amino acids. Trimming stripped 4 bases from V and 12 bases from J, with 16 bases between. CDR1 and CDR2 from the germline V gene are SGHNT and YYREEE (reference sequence). The whole variable domain, filled in from reference TRBV5-4 and TRBJ1-1, reads ETGVTQSPTHLIKTRGQQVTLRCSSQSGHNTVSWYQQALGQGPQFIFQYYREEENGRGNFPPRFSGLQFPNYSSELNVNALELDDSALYLCASSRDAQLTFFGQGTRLTVV.

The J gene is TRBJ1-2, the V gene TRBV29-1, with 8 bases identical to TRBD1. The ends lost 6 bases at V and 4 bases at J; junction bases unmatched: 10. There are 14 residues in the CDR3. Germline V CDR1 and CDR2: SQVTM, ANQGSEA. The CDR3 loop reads CSVVWTGSIYGYTF. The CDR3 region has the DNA TGCAGCGTGGTATGGACAGGGAGTATCTATGGCTACACCTTC.

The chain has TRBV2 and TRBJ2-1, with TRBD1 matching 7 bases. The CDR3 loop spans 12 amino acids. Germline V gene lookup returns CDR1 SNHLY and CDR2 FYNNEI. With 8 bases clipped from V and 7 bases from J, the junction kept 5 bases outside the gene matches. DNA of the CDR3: TGTGCCAGCCAAGGGGGCTCAAATGAGCAGTTCTTC. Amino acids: CASQGGSNEQFF.

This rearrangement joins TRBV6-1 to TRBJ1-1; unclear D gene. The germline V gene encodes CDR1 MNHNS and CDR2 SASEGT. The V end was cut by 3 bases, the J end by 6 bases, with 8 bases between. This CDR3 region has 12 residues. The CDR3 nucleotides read TGTGCCAGCAGTGATTATAAGGCTGAAGCTTTCTTT. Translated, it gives CASSDYKAEAFF.

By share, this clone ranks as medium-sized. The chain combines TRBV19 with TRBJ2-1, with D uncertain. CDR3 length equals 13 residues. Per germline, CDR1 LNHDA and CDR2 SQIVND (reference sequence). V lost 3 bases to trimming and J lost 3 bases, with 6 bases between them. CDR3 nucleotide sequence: TGTGCCAGTAGTATCTTTCTCTACAATGAGCAGTTCTTC. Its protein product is CASSIFLYNEQFF.

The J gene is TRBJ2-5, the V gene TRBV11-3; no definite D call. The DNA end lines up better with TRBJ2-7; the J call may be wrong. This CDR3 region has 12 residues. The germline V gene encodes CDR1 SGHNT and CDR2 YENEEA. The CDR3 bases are TGTGCCAGCAGCGGGCTCTCCTACGAGCAGTACTTC. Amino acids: CASSGLSYEQYF.

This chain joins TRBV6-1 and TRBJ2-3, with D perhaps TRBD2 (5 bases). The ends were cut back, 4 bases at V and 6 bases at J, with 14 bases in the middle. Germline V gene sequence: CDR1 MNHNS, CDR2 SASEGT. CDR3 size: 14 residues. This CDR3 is CASSASPPLDTQYF. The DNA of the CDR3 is TGTGCCAGCAGTGCTAGCCCCCCTTTGGATACGCAGTATTTT.

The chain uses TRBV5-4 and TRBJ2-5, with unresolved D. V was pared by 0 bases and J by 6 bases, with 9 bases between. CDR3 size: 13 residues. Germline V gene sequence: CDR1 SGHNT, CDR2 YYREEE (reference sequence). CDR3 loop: CASSLAGWQTQYF. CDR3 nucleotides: TGTGCCAGCAGCTTGGCTGGCTGGCAGACCCAGTACTTC.

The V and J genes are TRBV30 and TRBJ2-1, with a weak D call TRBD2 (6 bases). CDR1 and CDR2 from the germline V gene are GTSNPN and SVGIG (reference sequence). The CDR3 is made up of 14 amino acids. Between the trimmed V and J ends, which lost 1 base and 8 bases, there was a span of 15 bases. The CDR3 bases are TGTGCCTGGAGTGCGACGGGGACGGGGGATGAGCAGTTCTTC. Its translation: CAWSATGTGDEQFF. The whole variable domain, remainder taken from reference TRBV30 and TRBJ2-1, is SQTIHQWPATLVQPVGSPLSLECTVEGTSNPNLYWYRQAAGRGLQLLFYSVGIGQISSEVPQNLSASRPQDRQFILSSKKLLLSDSGFYLCAWSATGTGDEQFFGPGTRLTVL.

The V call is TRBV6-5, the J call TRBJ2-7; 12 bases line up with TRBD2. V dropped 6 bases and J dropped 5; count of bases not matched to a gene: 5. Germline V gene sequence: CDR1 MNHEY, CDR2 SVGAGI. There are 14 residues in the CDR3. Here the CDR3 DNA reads TGTGCCAGCAGCTCTAGCGGGGGGGCCGACGAGCAGTACTTC. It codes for CASSSSGGADEQYF.

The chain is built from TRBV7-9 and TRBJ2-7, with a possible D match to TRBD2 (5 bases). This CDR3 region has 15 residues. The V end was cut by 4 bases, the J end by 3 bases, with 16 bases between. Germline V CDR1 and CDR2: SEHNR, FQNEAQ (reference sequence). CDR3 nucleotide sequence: TGTGCCAGCAGCTCCCTAGCTGAGATGGGCTACGAGCAGTACTTC. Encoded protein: CASSSLAEMGYEQYF.

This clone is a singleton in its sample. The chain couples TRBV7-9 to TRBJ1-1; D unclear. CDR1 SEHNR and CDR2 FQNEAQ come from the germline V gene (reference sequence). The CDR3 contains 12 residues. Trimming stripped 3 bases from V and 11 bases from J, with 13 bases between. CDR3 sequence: CASSFGSLGAFF. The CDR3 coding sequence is TGTGCCAGCAGCTTCGGGTCTTTGGGGGCTTTCTTT.

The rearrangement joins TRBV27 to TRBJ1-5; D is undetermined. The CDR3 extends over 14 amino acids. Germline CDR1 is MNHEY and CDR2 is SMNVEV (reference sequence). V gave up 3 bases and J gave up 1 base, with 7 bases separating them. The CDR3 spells CASSFFGSNQPQHF. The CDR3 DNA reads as TGTGCCAGCAGTTTCTTTGGGAGCAATCAGCCCCAGCATTTT.

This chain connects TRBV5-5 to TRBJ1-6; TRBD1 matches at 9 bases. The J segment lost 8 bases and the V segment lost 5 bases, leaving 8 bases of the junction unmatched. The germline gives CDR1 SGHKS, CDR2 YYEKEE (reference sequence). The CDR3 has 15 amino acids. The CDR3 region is CASSSTGGGYSPLHF. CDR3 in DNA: TGTGCCAGCAGTTCAACAGGGGGCGGTTATTCACCCCTCCACTTT.

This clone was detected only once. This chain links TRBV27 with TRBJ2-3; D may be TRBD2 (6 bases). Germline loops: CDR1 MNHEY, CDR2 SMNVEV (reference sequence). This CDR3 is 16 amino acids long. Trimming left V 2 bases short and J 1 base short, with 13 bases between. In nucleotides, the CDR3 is TGTGCCAGCAGTTTAGCGGTTTGGGGGGGCACAGATACGCAGTATTTT. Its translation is CASSLAVWGGTDTQYF.

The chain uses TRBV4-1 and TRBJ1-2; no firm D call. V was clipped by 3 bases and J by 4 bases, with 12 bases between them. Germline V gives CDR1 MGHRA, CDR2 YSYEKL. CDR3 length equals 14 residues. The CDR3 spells CASSHWVKSYGYTF. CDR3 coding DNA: TGCGCCAGCAGCCATTGGGTCAAGAGCTATGGCTACACCTTC.

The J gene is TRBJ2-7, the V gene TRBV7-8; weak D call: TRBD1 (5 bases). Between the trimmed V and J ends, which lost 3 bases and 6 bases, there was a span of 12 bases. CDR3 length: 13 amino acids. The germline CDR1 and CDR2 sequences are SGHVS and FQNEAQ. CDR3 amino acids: CASSLEGAVEQYF. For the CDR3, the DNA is TGTGCCAGCAGCTTGGAAGGGGCAGTCGAGCAGTACTTC.

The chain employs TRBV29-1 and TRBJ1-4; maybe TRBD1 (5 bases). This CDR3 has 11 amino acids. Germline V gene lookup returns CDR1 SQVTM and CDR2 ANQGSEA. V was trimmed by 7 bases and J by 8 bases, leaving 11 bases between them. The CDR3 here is CSAAWDEKLFF. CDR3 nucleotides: TGCAGCGCTGCGTGGGACGAAAAACTGTTTTTT. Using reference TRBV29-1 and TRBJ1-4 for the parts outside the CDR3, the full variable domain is SAVISQKPSRDICQRGTSLTIQCQVDSQVTMMFWYRQQPGQSLTLIATANQGSEATYESGFVIDKFPISRPNLTFSTLTVSNMSPEDSSIYLCSAAWDEKLFFGSGTQLSVL.

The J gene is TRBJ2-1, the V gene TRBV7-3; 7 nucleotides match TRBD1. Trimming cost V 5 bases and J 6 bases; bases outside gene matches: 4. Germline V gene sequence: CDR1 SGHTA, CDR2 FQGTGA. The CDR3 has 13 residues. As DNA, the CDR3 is TGTGCCAGCAGCCCCACAGGGGTCAATGAGCAGTTCTTC. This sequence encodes CASSPTGVNEQFF.

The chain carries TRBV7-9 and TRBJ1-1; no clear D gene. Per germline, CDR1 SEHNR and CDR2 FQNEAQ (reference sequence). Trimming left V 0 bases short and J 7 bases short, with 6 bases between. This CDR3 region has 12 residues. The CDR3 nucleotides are TGTGCCAGCAGCTTAGCACAGAATGAAGCTTTCTTT. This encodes CASSLAQNEAFF.

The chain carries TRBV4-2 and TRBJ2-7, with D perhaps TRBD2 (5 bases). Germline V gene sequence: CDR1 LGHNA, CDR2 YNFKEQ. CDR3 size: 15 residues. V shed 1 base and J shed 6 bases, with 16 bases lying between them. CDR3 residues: CASSQVTSLTSEQYF. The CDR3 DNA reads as TGTGCCAGCAGCCAAGTTACTAGTCTGACAAGCGAGCAGTACTTC.

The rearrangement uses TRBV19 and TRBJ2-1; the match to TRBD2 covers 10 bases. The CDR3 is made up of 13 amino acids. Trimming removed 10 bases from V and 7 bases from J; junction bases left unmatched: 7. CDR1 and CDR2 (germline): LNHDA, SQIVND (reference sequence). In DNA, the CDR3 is TGTGCCACCACCTTACTAGCGGGAAATGAGCAGTTCTTC. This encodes CATTLLAGNEQFF.

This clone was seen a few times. CDR3 sequence: CASMGSYNEQFF. The CDR3 DNA is TGTGCCAGCATGGGCTCCTACAATGAGCAGTTCTTC. The genes are TRBV7-9 and TRBJ2-1, with D unclear. The CDR3 runs to 12 residues. Per the germline V gene, CDR1 is SEHNR and CDR2 is FQNEAQ (reference sequence). V was cut by 7 bases and J by 0 bases, with 4 bases left in between.

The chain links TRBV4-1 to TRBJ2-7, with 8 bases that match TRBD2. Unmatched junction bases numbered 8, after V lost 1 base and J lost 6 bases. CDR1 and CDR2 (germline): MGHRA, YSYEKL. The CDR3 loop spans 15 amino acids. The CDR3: CASSQVWTSKGEQYF. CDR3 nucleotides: TGCGCCAGCAGCCAAGTTTGGACTAGCAAGGGCGAGCAGTACTTC.

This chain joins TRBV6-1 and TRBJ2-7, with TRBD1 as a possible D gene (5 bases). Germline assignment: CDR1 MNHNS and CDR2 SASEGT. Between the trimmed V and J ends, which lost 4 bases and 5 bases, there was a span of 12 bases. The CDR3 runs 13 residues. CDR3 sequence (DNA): TGTGCCAGCAGTGGGGGCCTTTCTAACGAGCAGTACTTC. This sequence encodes CASSGGLSNEQYF.

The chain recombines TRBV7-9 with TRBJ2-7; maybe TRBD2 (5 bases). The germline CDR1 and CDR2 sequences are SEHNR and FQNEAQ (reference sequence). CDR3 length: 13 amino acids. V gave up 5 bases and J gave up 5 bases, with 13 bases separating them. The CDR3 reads CASSLSSGNEQYF. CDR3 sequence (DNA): TGTGCCAGCAGCCTCTCTTCGGGAAACGAGCAGTACTTC.

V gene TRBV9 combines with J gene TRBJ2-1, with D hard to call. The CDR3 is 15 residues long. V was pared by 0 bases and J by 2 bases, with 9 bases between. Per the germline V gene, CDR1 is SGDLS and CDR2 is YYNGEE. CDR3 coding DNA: TGTGCCAGCAGCGTAGACGGCGACCCCTACAATGAGCAGTTCTTC. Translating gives CASSVDGDPYNEQFF.

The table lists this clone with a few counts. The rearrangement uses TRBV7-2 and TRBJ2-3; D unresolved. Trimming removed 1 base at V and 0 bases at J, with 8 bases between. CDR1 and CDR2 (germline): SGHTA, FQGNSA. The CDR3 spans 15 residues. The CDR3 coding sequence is TGTGCCAGCAGCTTAGGACTGCCTAGCACAGATACGCAGTATTTT. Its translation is CASSLGLPSTDTQYF.

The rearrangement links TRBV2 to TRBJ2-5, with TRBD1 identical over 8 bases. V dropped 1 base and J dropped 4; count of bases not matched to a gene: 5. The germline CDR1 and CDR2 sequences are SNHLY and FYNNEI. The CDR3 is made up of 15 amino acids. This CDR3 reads CASSEGAGTGETQYF. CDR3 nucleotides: TGTGCCAGCAGTGAAGGGGCCGGGACAGGAGAGACCCAGTACTTC.

The CDR3 DNA reads as TGTGCCAGCAGCTTGACAGGGGAAGGCGAGCAGTACTTC. Translating it yields CASSLTGEGEQYF. The J gene is TRBJ2-7, the V gene TRBV7-3, with TRBD1 matching 8 bases. The CDR3 loop spans 13 amino acids. The ends lost 3 bases at V and 6 bases at J; junction bases unmatched: 4. CDR1 and CDR2 (germline): SGHTA, FQGTGA. Supplemented by reference TRBV7-3 and TRBJ2-7, the full variable domain reads GAGVSQTPSNKVTEKGKYVELRCDPISGHTALYWYRQSLGQGPEFLIYFQGTGAADDSGLPNDRFFAVRPEGSVSTLKIQRTERGDSAVYLCASSLTGEGEQYFGPGTRLTVT.